This TCR beta chain is from a study of cytomegalovirus exposure and HLA in healthy donors. Looked up from germline, CDR1 is MNHEY and CDR2 is SMNVEV (reference sequence). This CDR3 has 15 amino acids. V dropped 6 bases and J dropped 2; count of bases not matched to a gene: 7. This clone was detected once. The PCR ran on 60 Vbeta and 13 Jbeta primers. Only in-frame clones appear in the TCRdb table, and some are missing; sequencing was by immunoSEQ multiplex PCR. The table includes about 200,000 clones, 76% detected once. This chain links TRBV27 with TRBJ2-7; 10 nucleotides match TRBD2. The TCR sequence derives from a man aged 18-30 years in good health and CMV-seronegative. Sequenced input: PBMCs. The CDR3 sequence is CASSPRAGGAYEQYF. CDR3 sequence (DNA): TGTGCCAGCAGCCCCCGAGCGGGAGGGGCCTACGAGCAGTACTTC.